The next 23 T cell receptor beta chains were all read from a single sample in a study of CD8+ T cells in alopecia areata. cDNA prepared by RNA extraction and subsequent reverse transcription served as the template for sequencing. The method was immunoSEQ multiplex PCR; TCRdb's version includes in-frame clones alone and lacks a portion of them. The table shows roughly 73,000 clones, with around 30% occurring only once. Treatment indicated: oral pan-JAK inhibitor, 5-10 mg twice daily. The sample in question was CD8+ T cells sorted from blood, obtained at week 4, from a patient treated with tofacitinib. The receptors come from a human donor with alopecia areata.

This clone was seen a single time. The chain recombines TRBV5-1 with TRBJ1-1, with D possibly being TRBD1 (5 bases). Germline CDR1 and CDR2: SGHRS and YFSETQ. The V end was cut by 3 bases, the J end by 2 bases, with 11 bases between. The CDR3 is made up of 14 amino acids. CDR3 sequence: CASSWGIGNTEAFF. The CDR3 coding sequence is TGCGCCAGCAGCTGGGGCATAGGTAACACTGAAGCTTTCTTT.

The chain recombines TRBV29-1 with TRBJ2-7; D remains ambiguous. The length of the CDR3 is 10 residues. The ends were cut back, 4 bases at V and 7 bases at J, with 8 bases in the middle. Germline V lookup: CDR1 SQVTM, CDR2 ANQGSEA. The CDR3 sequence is CSVAAREQYF. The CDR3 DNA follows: TGCAGCGTTGCGGCTCGGGAGCAGTACTTC.

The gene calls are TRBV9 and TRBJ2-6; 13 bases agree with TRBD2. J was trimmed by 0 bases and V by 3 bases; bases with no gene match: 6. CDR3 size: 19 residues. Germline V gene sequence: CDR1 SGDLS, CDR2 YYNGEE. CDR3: CASSAARLAGGSGANVLTF. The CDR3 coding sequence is TGTGCCAGCAGCGCCGCTCGACTAGCGGGAGGCTCTGGGGCCAACGTCCTGACTTTC.

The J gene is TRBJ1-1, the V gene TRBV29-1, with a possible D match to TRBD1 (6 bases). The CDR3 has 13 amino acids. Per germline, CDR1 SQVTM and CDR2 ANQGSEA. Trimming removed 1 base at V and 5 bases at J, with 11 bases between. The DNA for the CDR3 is TGCAGCGTTGAAGGCGGGCAGGGGACTGAAGCTTTCTTT. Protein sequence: CSVEGGQGTEAFF.

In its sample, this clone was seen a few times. The CDR3 reads CASSQSPGASYEQYF. The CDR3 region has the DNA TGTGCCAGCAGCCAGTCACCGGGGGCCTCCTACGAGCAGTACTTC. The J gene is TRBJ2-7, the V gene TRBV7-9; D assignment may be TRBD1 or TRBD2 (6 bases each). There are 15 residues in the CDR3. Germline-derived CDR1 and CDR2 are SEHNR and FQNEAQ (reference sequence). Trimming stripped 5 bases from V and 0 bases from J, with 14 bases between.

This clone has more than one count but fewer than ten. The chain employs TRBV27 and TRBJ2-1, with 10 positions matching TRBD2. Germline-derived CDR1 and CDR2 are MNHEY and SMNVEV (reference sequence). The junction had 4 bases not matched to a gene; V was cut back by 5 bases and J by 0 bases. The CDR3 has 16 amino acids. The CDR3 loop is CASSVRLAGSYNEQFF. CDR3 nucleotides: TGTGCCAGCAGTGTTCGACTAGCGGGCTCCTACAATGAGCAGTTCTTC.

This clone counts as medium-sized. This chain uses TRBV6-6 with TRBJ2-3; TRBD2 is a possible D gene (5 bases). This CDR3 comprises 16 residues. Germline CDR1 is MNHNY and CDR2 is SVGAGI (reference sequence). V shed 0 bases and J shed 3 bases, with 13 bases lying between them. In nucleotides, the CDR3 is TGTGCCAGCAGTTACTCCCCCTCGAGAGGGACAGATACGCAGTATTTT. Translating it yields CASSYSPSRGTDTQYF.

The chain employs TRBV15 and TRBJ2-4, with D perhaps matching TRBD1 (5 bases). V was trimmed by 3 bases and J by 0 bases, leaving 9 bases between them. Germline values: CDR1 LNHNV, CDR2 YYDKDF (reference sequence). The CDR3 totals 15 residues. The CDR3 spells CATSSPQVAKNIQYF. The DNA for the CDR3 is TGTGCCACCAGCAGCCCACAGGTAGCCAAAAACATTCAGTACTTC.

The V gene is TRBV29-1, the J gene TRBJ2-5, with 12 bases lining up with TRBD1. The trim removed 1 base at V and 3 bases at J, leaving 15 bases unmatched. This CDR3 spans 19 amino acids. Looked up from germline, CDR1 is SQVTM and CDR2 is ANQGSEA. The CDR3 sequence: CSVEGGLGTGGTREETQYF. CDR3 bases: TGCAGCGTTGAAGGGGGTCTTGGGACAGGGGGCACGAGGGAAGAGACCCAGTACTTC.

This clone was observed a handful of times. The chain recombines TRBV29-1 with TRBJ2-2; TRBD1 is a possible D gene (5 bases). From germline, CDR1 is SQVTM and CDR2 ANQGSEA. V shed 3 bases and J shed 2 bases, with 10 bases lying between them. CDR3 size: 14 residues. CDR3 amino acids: CSVEEGVNTGELFF. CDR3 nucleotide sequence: TGCAGCGTTGAGGAAGGGGTTAACACCGGGGAGCTGTTTTTT.

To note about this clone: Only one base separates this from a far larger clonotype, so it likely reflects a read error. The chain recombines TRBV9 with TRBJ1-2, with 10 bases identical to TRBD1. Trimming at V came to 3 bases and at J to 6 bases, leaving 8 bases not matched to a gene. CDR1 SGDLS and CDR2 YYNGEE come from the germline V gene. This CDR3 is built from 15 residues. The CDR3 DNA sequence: TGTGCCAGCAGCGCGCGGACAGGGGGGCGGGATGGCTACACCTTC. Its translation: CASSARTGGRDGYTF.

The CDR3 loop reads CASGTSGRTGELFF. As DNA, the CDR3 is TGTGCCAGCGGGACTAGCGGGAGGACCGGGGAGCTGTTTTTT. The rearrangement joins TRBV6-5 to TRBJ2-2; 15 nucleotides agree with TRBD2. Per the germline V gene, CDR1 is MNHEY and CDR2 is SVGAGI. V lost 8 bases to trimming and J lost 5 bases; unmatched junction nucleotides: 0. The CDR3 is 14 residues long.

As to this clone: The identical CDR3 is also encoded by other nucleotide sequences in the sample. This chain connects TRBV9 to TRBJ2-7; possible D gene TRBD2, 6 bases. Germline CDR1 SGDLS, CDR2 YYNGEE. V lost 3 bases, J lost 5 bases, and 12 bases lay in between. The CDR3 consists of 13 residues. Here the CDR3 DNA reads TGTGCCAGCAGCGCCTACCCTAGCGACGAGCAGTACTTC. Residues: CASSAYPSDEQYF.

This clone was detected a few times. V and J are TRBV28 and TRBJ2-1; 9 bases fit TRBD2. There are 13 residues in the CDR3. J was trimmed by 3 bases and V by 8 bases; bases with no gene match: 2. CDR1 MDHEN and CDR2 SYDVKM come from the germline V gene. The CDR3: CASGTSSYNEQFF. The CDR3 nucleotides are TGTGCCAGCGGGACTAGCAGCTACAATGAGCAGTTCTTC. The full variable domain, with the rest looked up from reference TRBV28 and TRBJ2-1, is DVKVTQSSRYLVKRTGEKVFLECVQDMDHENMFWYRQDPGLGLRLIYFSYDVKMKEKGDIPEGYSVSREKKERFSLILESASTNQTSMYLCASGTSSYNEQFFGPGTRLTVL.

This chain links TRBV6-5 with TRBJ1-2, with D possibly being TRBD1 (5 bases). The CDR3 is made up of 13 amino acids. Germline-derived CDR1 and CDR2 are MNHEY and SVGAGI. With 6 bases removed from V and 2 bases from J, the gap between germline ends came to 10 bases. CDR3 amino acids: CASSLTVNYGYTF. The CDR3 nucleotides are TGTGCCAGCAGCCTGACAGTAAACTATGGCTACACCTTC.

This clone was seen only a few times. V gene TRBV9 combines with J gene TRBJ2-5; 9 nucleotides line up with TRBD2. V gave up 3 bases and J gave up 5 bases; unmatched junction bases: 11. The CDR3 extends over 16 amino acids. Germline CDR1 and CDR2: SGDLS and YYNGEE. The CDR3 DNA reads TGTGCCAGCAGCGCACCGGGACTAGCCGTTGCGGAGACCCAGTACTTC. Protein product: CASSAPGLAVAETQYF.

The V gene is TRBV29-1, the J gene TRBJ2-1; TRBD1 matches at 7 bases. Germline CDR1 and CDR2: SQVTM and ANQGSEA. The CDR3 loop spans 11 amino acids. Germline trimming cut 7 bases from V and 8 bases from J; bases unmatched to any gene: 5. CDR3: CSGNRGDEQFF. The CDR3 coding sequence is TGCAGCGGGAACAGGGGCGATGAGCAGTTCTTC.

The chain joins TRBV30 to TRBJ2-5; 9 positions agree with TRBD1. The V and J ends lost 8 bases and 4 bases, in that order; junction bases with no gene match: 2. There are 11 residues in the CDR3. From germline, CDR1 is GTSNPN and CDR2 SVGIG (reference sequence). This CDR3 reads CARQGGETQYF. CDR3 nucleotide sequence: TGTGCCAGACAGGGGGGAGAGACCCAGTACTTC.

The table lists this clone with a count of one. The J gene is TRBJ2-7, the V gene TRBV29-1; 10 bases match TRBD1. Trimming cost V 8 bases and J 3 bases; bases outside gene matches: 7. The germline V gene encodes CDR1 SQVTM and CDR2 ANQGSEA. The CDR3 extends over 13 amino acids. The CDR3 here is CSILRTGGYEQYF. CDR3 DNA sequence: TGCAGCATCTTGCGGACAGGGGGCTACGAGCAGTACTTC.

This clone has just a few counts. The CDR3 sequence is CSVVRGFSVIQETQYF. The CDR3 nucleotides read TGCAGCGTTGTTCGGGGGTTCTCGGTGATCCAAGAGACCCAGTACTTC. The chain couples TRBV29-1 to TRBJ2-5, with a possible D match to TRBD2 (6 bases). With 4 bases removed from V and 1 base from J, the gap between germline ends came to 19 bases. CDR1 and CDR2 from the germline V gene are SQVTM and ANQGSEA. This CDR3 is 16 amino acids long.

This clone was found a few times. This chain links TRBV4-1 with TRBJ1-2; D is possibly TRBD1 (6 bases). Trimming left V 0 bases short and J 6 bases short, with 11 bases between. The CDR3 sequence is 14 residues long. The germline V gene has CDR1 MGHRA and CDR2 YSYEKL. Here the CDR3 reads CASSQDHRVDGYTF. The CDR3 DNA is TGCGCCAGCAGCCAAGATCACAGGGTTGATGGCTACACCTTC.

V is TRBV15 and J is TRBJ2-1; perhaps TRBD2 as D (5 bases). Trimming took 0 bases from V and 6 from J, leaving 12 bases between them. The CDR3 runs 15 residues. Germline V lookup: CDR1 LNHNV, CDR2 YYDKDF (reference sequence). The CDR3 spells CATSRDLGSVNEQFF. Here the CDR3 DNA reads TGTGCCACCAGCAGAGATCTGGGTAGCGTCAATGAGCAGTTCTTC.

DNA of the CDR3: TGCAGCGTTCTCGGAAATAACTATGGCTACACCTTC. Amino acids: CSVLGNNYGYTF. The chain employs TRBV29-1 and TRBJ1-2; D gene ambiguous. Trimming removed 5 bases from V and 1 base from J, with 8 bases in between. Germline V gives CDR1 SQVTM, CDR2 ANQGSEA. The CDR3 sequence is 12 residues long.